These 23 T cell receptor beta chains originate from one sample sequenced in a study of T-cell memory formation after mild COVID-19. TCRdb reprocessed the 5' RACE reads with MiXCR, giving one entry per CDR3 protein. Found here are about 470,000 distinct CDR3 sequences, 20% to 25% of them singletons; the top ten hold under 15%. The sample was PBMCs or a T cell subset sorted from them (not recorded which). The receptors here all came from an adult woman who had mild COVID-19 (a few samples of this study predate the infection). Cell type and time point are not known.

This clonotype turned up a few times. The CDR3 DNA is TGCAGTGCTAGGGGCCGCATGGGCAGCCCCTATGGCTACACCTTC. This translates into CSARGRMGSPYGYTF. V usage is TRBV20-1 and J usage is TRBJ1-2; D gene unclear. CDR1 is DFQATT, CDR2 SNEGSKA, per germline (reference sequence). The CDR3 consists of 15 residues. With 3 bases removed from V and 4 bases from J, the gap between germline ends came to 18 bases.

This clonotype was picked up a small number of times. CDR3: CSARVRTSGRSDTQYF. The CDR3 DNA reads TGCAGTGCTAGAGTCCGGACTAGCGGGAGATCAGATACGCAGTATTTT. The chain joins TRBV20-1 to TRBJ2-3; 13 bases agree with TRBD2. The J segment lost 4 bases and the V segment lost 1 base, leaving 5 bases of the junction unmatched. The germline V gene has CDR1 DFQATT and CDR2 SNEGSKA (reference sequence). There are 16 residues in the CDR3.

This clonotype was seen a handful of times. This chain links TRBV11-3 with TRBJ1-1, with 7 bases aligning to TRBD1. V was pared by 5 bases and J by 1 base, with 13 bases of the junction left unmatched. The CDR3 loop spans 17 amino acids. Germline V gene lookup returns CDR1 SGHNT and CDR2 YENEEA. CDR3 in amino acids: CASSLHRDRSRNTEAFF. In DNA form, the CDR3 reads TGTGCCAGCAGCCTACACCGGGACAGATCACGGAACACTGAAGCTTTCTTT.

This sequence joins TRBV12-3 or TRBV12-4 and TRBJ2-7; 7 bases are a match to TRBD2. Trimming cost V 6 bases and J 4 bases; bases outside gene matches: 6. This CDR3 comprises 13 residues. The chain's CDR3 is CASRASGTYEQYF. DNA of the CDR3: TGTGCCAGCAGGGCCAGCGGGACGTACGAGCAGTACTTC.

This rearrangement joins TRBV29-1 to TRBJ2-7; 8 nucleotides agree with TRBD1. V lost 6 bases, J lost 3 bases, and 16 bases stayed unmatched. CDR3 length equals 16 residues. CDR1 is SQVTM, CDR2 ANQGSEA, per germline. The CDR3 nucleotides read TGCAGCGTCCGAATAGGGTCTGGGACAGGAGGCTACGAGCAGTACTTC. As protein: CSVRIGSGTGGYEQYF.

The J gene is TRBJ2-7, the V gene TRBV2; 7 bases line up with TRBD1. Trimming removed 2 bases from V and 5 bases from J; junction bases left unmatched: 6. Germline assignment: CDR1 SNHLY and CDR2 FYNNEI. CDR3 length: 14 residues. The CDR3 loop reads CASSERGRDHEQYF. The CDR3 DNA follows: TGTGCCAGCAGTGAAAGGGGGCGCGACCACGAGCAGTACTTC. Full variable domain (missing parts from reference TRBV2 and TRBJ2-7): EPEVTQTPSHQVTQMGQEVILRCVPISNHLYFYWYRQILGQKVEFLVSFYNNEISEKSEIFDDQFSVERPDGSNFTLKIRSTKLEDSAMYFCASSERGRDHEQYFGPGTRLTVT.

The gene calls are TRBV20-1 and TRBJ1-3; D uncertain. Looked up from germline, CDR1 is DFQATT and CDR2 is SNEGSKA (reference sequence). There are 20 residues in the CDR3. Trimming shortened V by 0 bases and J by 0 bases, and 24 bases separated the two germline ends. This CDR3 reads CSAREPFKLGFPDSGNTIYF. In DNA, the CDR3 is TGCAGTGCTAGAGAACCTTTCAAATTAGGGTTCCCAGACTCTGGAAACACCATATATTTT.

In this sample, this clonotype turned up a few times. CDR3 in DNA: TGTGCCAGCAGCTTGGCCGACAGAATGAACACTGAAGCTTTCTTT. This translates into CASSLADRMNTEAFF. The V call is TRBV5-4, the J call TRBJ1-1; perhaps TRBD1 as D (5 bases). This CDR3 contains 15 residues. Deletions cut 0 bases from V and 0 bases from J, with 9 bases between. Germline CDR1 SGHNT, CDR2 YYREEE (reference sequence). The variable domain in full, with the rest retrieved from reference TRBV5-4 and TRBJ1-1, is ETGVTQSPTHLIKTRGQQVTLRCSSQSGHNTVSWYQQALGQGPQFIFQYYREEENGRGNFPPRFSGLQFPNYSSELNVNALELDDSALYLCASSLADRMNTEAFFGQGTRLTVV.

This clonotype was seen a handful of times. CDR3: CATSDSLAAPGNEQFF. DNA for the CDR3: TGTGCCACCAGTGACTCCCTAGCGGCCCCGGGGAATGAGCAGTTCTTC. This chain connects TRBV24-1 to TRBJ2-1; 7 nucleotides align to TRBD2. From germline, CDR1 is KGHDR and CDR2 SFDVKD. This CDR3 is built from 16 residues. V was pared by 4 bases and J by 7 bases, with 12 bases of the junction left unmatched.

The chain is built from TRBV3-1 and TRBJ2-7; 8 nucleotides align to TRBD1. Germline V lookup: CDR1 LGHDT, CDR2 YNNKEL (reference sequence). The CDR3 has 15 amino acids. V shed 0 bases and J 2 bases; nucleotides not matched to a gene: 3. The CDR3 reads CASSQEGTGTYEQYF. In DNA form, the CDR3 reads TGTGCCAGCAGCCAAGAAGGGACAGGTACCTACGAGCAGTACTTC.

The chain carries TRBV14 and TRBJ1-3; D uncertain. CDR1 is SGHDN and CDR2 is FVKESK in the germline V gene. The V and J ends lost 1 base and 4 bases respectively, with 11 bases between them. CDR3 length equals 15 residues. The CDR3 coding sequence is TGTGCCAGCAGCCAAGGGTTCCGACGGGGAAACACCATATATTTT. This codes for CASSQGFRRGNTIYF.

In this sample, this clonotype turned up a few times. V usage is TRBV20-1 and J usage is TRBJ2-1, with TRBD1 identical over 8 bases. From germline, CDR1 is DFQATT and CDR2 SNEGSKA (reference sequence). The CDR3 extends over 14 amino acids. V shed 3 bases and J 9 bases; nucleotides not matched to a gene: 10. DNA for the CDR3: TGCAGTGCTAGCTTCAGGCAGGGGGCCTTTGAGCAGTTCTTC. It codes for CSASFRQGAFEQFF.

V usage is TRBV6-1 and J usage is TRBJ2-7; D might be TRBD2 (6 bases). V lost 5 bases and J lost 0, with 14 bases in between. Germline CDR1 and CDR2: MNHNS and SASEGT. The length of the CDR3 is 15 residues. CDR3 loop: CASSRVAESSYEQYF. The CDR3 nucleotides are TGTGCCAGCAGTAGAGTAGCGGAGAGCTCCTACGAGCAGTACTTC.

The sample holds a few counts of this clonotype. This chain connects TRBV7-3 to TRBJ2-1; 11 bases match TRBD1. The CDR3 is 15 residues long. Germline V gives CDR1 SGHTA, CDR2 FQGTGA. V trimming: 4 bases; J trimming: 3 bases; junction bases outside the gene matches: 2. CDR3 DNA: TGTGCCAGCAGCTCGGACAGGGGGCTCTACAATGAGCAGTTCTTC. Its translation is CASSSDRGLYNEQFF. Filled out from reference TRBV7-3 and TRBJ2-1, the complete variable domain reads GAGVSQTPSNKVTEKGKYVELRCDPISGHTALYWYRQSLGQGPEFLIYFQGTGAADDSGLPNDRFFAVRPEGSVSTLKIQRTERGDSAVYLCASSSDRGLYNEQFFGPGTRLTVL.

The chain links TRBV29-1 to TRBJ2-1; the D is unclear. Germline assignment: CDR1 SQVTM and CDR2 ANQGSEA. V dropped 2 bases and J dropped 4 bases, with 21 bases sitting between them. The CDR3 contains 17 residues. DNA for the CDR3: TGCAGCGTTGAAAGGTCGATCGATCTTGGGGTATACAATGAGCAGTTCTTC. Translated, it gives CSVERSIDLGVYNEQFF.

This clonotype was seen more than once but under ten times. The chain uses TRBV3-1 and TRBJ2-5, with 8 positions matching TRBD2. Germline lookup yields CDR1 LGHDT and CDR2 YNNKEL (reference sequence). J gave up 4 bases and V 1 base, and 5 bases lay outside the gene matches. The CDR3 spans 15 residues. CDR3 coding DNA: TGTGCCAGCAGCCAAGGGGTTAGCGGGGTAGAGACCCAGTACTTC. Its translation: CASSQGVSGVETQYF.

The rearrangement joins TRBV12-5 to TRBJ2-1; D perhaps matches TRBD2 (5 bases). The V gene lost 4 bases and the J gene lost 7 bases, with 20 bases spanning the gap. CDR1 LGHNT and CDR2 FRNRAP come from the germline V gene. The CDR3 contains 16 residues. In nucleotides, the CDR3 is TGTGCTAGTGGTTCTACGGACTGGTACCAGTGGAATGAGCAGTTCTTC. As protein: CASGSTDWYQWNEQFF.

This chain links TRBV7-6 with TRBJ2-5, with 12 bases that match TRBD1. The germline V gene has CDR1 SGHVS and CDR2 FNYEAQ. V lost 8 bases and J lost 1; bases outside the gene matches: 5. The CDR3 contains 15 residues. In DNA form, the CDR3 reads TGTGCCAGCTCCGGGACAGGGGGCCCCCAAGAGACCCAGTACTTC. It yields the protein CASSGTGGPQETQYF.

J is TRBJ2-3 and V is TRBV7-9; unclear D gene. This CDR3 region has 15 residues. V was trimmed by 5 bases and J by 4 bases, leaving 16 bases between them. The germline V gene encodes CDR1 SEHNR and CDR2 FQNEAQ (reference sequence). CDR3 nucleotides: TGTGCCAGCAGCCCGATCTCCCGGGCCCCAGATACGCAGTATTTT. It encodes CASSPISRAPDTQYF.

The sample holds a few counts of this clonotype. V and J are TRBV30 and TRBJ2-7; 7 bases map to TRBD2. CDR1 is GTSNPN, CDR2 SVGIG, per germline (reference sequence). CDR3 length: 11 amino acids. CDR3 protein: CASWEGLEQYF. CDR3 in DNA: TGTGCTAGCTGGGAGGGGCTCGAGCAGTACTTC.

There are a few counts of this clonotype. This chain joins TRBV7-9 and TRBJ2-7, with D maybe TRBD2 (5 bases). Germline CDR1 reads SEHNR; CDR2 reads FQNEAQ (reference sequence). V was clipped by 3 bases and J by 3 bases, with 9 bases between them. This CDR3 is built from 13 residues. CDR3 bases: TGTGCCAGCAGCTTGCGAGGGCGCTACGAGCAGTACTTC. This translates into CASSLRGRYEQYF. Together with reference TRBV7-9 and TRBJ2-7, the CDR3 gives the full variable domain: DTGVSQNPRHKITKRGQNVTFRCDPISEHNRLYWYRQTLGQGPEFLTYFQNEAQLEKSRLLSDRFSAERPKGSFSTLEIQRTEQGDSAMYLCASSLRGRYEQYFGPGTRLTVT.

The chain has TRBV19 and TRBJ2-1; D remains unclear. The CDR3 has 13 residues. Germline V gives CDR1 LNHDA, CDR2 SQIVND (reference sequence). Trimming took 7 bases from V and 0 from J, leaving 7 bases between them. In DNA form, the CDR3 reads TGTGCCAGTATGGAGAGCTCCTACAATGAGCAGTTCTTC. The encoded protein is CASMESSYNEQFF. The complete variable domain, with remaining parts taken from reference TRBV19 and TRBJ2-1, reads DGGITQSPKYLFRKEGQNVTLSCEQNLNHDAMYWYRQDPGQGLRLIYYSQIVNDFQKGDIAEGYSVSREKKESFPLTVTSAQKNPTAFYLCASMESSYNEQFFGPGTRLTVL.

The genes are TRBV25-1 and TRBJ1-4, with D possibly matching TRBD1 (6 bases). CDR1 and CDR2 (germline): MGHDK, SYGVNS. Trimming left V 3 bases short and J 4 bases short, with 18 bases between. This CDR3 spans 17 amino acids. The chain's CDR3 is CASSDTGGGAFNEKLFF. CDR3 bases: TGTGCCAGCAGTGATACCGGAGGGGGAGCCTTTAATGAAAAACTGTTTTTT.